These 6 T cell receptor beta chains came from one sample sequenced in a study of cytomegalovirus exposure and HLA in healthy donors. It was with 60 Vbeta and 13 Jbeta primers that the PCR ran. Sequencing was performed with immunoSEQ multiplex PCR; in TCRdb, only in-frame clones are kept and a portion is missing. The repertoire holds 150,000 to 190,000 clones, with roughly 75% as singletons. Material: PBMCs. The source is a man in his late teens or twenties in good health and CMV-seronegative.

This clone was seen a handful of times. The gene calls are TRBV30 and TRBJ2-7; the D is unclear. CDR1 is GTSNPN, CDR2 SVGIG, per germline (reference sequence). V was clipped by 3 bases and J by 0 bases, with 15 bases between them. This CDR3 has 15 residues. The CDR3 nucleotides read TGTGCCTGGAGCCCTACTGACTCCTACTCCTACGAGCAGTACTTC. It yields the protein CAWSPTDSYSYEQYF.

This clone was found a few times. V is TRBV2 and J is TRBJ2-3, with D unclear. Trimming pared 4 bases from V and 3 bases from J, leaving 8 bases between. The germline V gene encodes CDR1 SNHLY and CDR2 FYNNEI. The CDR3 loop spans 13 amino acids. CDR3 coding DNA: TGTGCCAGCAGTGGCGGAGAGACAGATACGCAGTATTTT. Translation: CASSGGETDTQYF.

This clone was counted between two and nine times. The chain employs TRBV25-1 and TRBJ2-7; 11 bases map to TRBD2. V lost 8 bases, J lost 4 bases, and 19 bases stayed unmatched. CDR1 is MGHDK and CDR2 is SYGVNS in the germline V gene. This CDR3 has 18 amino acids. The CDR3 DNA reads TGTGCCAGCTCCTCGGGAATAGCGGGAGGGGGCGAGGCGTACGAGCAGTACTTC. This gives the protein CASSSGIAGGGEAYEQYF.

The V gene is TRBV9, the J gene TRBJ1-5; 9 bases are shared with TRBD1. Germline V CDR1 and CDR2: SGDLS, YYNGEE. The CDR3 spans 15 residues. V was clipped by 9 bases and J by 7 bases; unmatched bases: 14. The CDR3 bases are TGTGCCACCTCGCCCGAGGGACAGGGACACCAGCCCCAGCATTTT. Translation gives CATSPEGQGHQPQHF.

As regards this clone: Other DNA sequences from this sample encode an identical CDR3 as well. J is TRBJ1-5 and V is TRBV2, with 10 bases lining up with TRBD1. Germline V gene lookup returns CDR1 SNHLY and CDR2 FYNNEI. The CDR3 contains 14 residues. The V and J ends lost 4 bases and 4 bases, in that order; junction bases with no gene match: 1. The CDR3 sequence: CASSGTGGNQPQHF. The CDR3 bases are TGTGCCAGCAGTGGGACAGGGGGTAATCAGCCCCAGCATTTT.

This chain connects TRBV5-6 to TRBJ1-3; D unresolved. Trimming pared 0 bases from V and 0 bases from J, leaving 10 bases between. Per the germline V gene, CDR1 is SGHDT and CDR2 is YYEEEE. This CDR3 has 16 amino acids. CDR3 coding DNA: TGTGCCAGCAGCTTGGGTCCGCGGGCCTCTGGAAACACCATATATTTT. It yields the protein CASSLGPRASGNTIYF. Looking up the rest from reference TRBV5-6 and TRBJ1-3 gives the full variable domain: DAGVTQSPTHLIKTRGQQVTLRCSPKSGHDTVSWYQQALGQGPQFIFQYYEEEERQRGNFPDRFSGHQFPNYSSELNVNALLLGDSALYLCASSLGPRASGNTIYFGEGSWLTVV.